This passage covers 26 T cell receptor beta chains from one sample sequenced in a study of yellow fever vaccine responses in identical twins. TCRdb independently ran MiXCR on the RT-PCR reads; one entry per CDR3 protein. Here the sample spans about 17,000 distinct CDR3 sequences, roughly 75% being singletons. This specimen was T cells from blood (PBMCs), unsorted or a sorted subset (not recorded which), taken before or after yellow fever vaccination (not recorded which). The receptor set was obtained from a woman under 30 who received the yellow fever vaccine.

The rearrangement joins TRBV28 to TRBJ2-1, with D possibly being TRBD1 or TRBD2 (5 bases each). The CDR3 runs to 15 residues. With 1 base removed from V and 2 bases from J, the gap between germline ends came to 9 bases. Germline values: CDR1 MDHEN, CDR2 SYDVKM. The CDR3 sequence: CASSLSRDPYNEQFF. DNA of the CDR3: TGTGCCAGCAGTTTATCCCGGGACCCCTACAATGAGCAGTTCTTC.

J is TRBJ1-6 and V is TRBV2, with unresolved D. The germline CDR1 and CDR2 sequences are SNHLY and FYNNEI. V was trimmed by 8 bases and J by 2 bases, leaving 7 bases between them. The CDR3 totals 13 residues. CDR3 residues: CASGRPYNSPLHF. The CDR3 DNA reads TGTGCCAGCGGGCGGCCCTATAATTCACCCCTCCACTTT.

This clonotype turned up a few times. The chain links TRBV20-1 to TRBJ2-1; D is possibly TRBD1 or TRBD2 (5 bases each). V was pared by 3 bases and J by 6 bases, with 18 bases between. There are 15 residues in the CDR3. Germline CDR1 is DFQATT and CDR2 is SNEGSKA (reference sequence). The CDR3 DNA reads TGCAGTGCTAGGCATCCGGGGCCTTGGCGCAATGAGCAGTTCTTC. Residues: CSARHPGPWRNEQFF.

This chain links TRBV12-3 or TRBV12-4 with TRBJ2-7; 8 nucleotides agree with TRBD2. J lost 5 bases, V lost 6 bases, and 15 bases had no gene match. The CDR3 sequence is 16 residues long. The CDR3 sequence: CASRTPAGGGVHEQYF. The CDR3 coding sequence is TGTGCCAGCAGAACCCCGGCGGGAGGCGGGGTCCACGAGCAGTACTTC.

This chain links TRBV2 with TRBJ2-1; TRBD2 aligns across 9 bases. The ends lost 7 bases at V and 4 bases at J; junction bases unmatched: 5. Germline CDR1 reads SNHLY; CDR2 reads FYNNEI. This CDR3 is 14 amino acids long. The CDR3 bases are TGTGCCAGCACCGATAGCGGGGGATACAATGAGCAGTTCTTC. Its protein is CASTDSGGYNEQFF. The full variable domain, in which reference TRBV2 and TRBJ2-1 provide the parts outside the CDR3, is EPEVTQTPSHQVTQMGQEVILRCVPISNHLYFYWYRQILGQKVEFLVSFYNNEISEKSEIFDDQFSVERPDGSNFTLKIRSTKLEDSAMYFCASTDSGGYNEQFFGPGTRLTVL.

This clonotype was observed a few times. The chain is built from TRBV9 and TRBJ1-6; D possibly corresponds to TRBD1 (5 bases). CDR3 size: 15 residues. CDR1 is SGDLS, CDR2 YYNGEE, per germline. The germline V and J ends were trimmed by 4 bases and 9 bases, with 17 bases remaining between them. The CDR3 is CASSKDSLRGSPLHF. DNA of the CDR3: TGTGCCAGCAGCAAAGACAGCCTTCGGGGTTCACCCCTCCACTTT. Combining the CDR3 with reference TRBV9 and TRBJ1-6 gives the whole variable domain DSGVTQTPKHLITATGQRVTLRCSPRSGDLSVYWYQQSLDQGLQFLIQYYNGEERAKGNILERFSAQQFPDLHSELNLSSLELGDSALYFCASSKDSLRGSPLHFGNGTRLTVT.

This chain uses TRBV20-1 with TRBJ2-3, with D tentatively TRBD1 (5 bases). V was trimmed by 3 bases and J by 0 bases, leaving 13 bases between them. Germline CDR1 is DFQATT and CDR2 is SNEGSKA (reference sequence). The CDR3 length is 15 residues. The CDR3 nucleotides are TGCAGTGCTAGTGGGGCGGTGTGGAGCACAGATACGCAGTATTTT. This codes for CSASGAVWSTDTQYF.

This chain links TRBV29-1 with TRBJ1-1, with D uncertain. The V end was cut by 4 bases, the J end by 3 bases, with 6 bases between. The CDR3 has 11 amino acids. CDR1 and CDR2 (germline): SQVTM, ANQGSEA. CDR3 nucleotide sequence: TGCAGCGTTGGGGGAGACACTGAAGCTTTCTTT. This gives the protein CSVGGDTEAFF.

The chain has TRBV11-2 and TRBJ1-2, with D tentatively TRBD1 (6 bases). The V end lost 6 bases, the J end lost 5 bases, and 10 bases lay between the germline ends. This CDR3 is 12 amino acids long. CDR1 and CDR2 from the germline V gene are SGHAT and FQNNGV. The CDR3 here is CASRSQGYGYTF. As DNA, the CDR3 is TGTGCCAGCAGGTCTCAGGGGTATGGCTACACCTTC. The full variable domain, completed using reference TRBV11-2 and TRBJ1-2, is EAGVAQSPRYKIIEKRQSVAFWCNPISGHATLYWYQQILGQGPKLLIQFQNNGVVDDSQLPKDRFSAERLKGVDSTLKIQPAKLEDSAVYLCASRSQGYGYTFGSGTRLTVV.

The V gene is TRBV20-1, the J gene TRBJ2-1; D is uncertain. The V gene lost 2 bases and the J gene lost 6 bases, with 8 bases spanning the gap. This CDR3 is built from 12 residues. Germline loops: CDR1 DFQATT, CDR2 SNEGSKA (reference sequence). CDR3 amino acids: CSARYPGNEQFF. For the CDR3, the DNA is TGCAGTGCTAGATACCCGGGCAATGAGCAGTTCTTC.

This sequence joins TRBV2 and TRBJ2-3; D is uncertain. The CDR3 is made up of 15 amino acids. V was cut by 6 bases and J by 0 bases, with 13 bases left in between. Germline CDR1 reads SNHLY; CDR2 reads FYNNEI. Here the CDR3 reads CASRTDPGSTDTQYF. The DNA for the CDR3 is TGTGCCAGCAGAACGGACCCCGGGAGCACAGATACGCAGTATTTT.

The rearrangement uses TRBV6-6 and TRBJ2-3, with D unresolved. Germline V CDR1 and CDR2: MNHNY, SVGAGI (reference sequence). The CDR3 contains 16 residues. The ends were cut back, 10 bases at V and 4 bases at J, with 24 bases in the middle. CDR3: CANTSGELPHPDTQYF. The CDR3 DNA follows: TGTGCCAACACTTCAGGAGAGCTACCACATCCAGATACGCAGTATTTT.

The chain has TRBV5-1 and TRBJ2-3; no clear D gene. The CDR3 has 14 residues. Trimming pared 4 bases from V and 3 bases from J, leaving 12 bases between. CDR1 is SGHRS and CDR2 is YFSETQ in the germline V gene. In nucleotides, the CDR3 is TGCGCCAGCAGCCGTCAGTTCCCGACAGATACGCAGTATTTT. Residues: CASSRQFPTDTQYF.

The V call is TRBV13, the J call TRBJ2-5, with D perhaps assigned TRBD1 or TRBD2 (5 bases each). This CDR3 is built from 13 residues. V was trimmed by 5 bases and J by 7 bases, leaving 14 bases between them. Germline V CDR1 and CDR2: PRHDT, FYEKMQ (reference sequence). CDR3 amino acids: CASSRGPPGTQYF. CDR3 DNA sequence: TGTGCCAGCAGCCGGGGCCCCCCGGGGACCCAGTACTTC. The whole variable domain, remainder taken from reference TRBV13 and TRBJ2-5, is AAGVIQSPRHLIKEKRETATLKCYPIPRHDTVYWYQQGPGQDPQFLISFYEKMQSDKGSIPDRFSAQQFSDYHSELNMSSLELGDSALYFCASSRGPPGTQYFGPGTRLLVL.

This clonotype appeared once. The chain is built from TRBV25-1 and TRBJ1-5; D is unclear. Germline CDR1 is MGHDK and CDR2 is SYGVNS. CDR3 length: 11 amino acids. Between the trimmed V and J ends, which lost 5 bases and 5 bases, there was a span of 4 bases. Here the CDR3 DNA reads TGTGCCAGCAGTCACGATCAGCCCCAGCATTTT. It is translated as CASSHDQPQHF.

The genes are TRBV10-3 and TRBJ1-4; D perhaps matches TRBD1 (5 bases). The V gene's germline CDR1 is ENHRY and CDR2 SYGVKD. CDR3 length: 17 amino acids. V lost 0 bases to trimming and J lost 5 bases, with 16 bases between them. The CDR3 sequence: CAISESLGATPNEKLFF. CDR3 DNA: TGTGCCATCAGTGAGTCCCTTGGGGCAACCCCGAATGAAAAACTGTTTTTT.

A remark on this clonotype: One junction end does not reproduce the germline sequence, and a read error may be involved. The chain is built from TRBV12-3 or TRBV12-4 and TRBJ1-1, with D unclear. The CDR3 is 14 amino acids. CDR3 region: CASSLWSLKTEAFF. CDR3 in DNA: TGTGCCAGCAGTTTGTGGTCCCTGAAAACTGAAGCTTTCTTT.

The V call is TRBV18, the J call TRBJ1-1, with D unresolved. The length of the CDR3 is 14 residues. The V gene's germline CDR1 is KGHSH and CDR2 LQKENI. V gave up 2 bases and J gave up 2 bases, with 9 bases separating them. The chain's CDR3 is CASSPGRRNTEAFF. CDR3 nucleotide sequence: TGTGCCAGCTCACCAGGCAGACGAAACACTGAAGCTTTCTTT.

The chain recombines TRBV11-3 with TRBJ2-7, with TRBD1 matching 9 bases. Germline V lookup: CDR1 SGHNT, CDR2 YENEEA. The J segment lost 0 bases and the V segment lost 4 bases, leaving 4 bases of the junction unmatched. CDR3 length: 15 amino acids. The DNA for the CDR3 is TGTGCCAGCAGCTACCCGACAGGGGGCTCCTACGAGCAGTACTTC. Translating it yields CASSYPTGGSYEQYF.

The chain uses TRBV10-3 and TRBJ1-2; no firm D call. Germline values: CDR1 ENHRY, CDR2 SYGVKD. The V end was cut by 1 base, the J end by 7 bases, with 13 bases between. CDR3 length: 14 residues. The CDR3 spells CAISEWSGNGGYTF. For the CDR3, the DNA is TGTGCCATCAGTGAGTGGTCGGGAAACGGTGGCTACACCTTC.

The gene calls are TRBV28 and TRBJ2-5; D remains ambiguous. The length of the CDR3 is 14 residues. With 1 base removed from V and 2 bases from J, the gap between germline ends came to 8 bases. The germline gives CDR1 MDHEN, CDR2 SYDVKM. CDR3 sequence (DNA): TGTGCCAGCAGTTTATTAGGTCTGCAAGAGACCCAGTACTTC. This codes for CASSLLGLQETQYF.

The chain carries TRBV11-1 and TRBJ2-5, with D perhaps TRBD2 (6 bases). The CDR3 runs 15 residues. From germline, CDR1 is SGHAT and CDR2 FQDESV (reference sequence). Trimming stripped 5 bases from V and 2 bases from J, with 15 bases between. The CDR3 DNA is TGTGCCAGCAGCGCGACCCCGGGACTGCAAGAGACCCAGTACTTC. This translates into CASSATPGLQETQYF.

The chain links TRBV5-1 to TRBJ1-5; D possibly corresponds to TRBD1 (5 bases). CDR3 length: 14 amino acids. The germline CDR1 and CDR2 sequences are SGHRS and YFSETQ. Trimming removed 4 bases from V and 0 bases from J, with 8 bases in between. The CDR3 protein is CASSRGDSNQPQHF. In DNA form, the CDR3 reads TGCGCCAGCAGCCGAGGGGATAGCAATCAGCCCCAGCATTTT.

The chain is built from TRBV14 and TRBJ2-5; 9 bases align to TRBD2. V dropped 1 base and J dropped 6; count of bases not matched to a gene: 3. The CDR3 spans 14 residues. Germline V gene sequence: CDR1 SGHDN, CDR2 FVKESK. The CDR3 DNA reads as TGTGCCAGCAGCCAAGGGACTAGCGATCAGACCCAGTACTTC. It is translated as CASSQGTSDQTQYF.

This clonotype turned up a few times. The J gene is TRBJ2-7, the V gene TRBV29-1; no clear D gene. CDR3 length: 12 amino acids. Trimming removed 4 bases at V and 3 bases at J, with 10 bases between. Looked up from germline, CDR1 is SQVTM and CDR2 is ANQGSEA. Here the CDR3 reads CSVAATFYEQYF. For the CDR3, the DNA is TGCAGCGTTGCCGCCACCTTCTACGAGCAGTACTTC.

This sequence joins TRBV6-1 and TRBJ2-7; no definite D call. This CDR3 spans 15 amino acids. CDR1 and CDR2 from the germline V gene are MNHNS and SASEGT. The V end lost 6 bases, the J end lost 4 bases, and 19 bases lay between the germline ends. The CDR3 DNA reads TGTGCCAGCAGACCTACAGAGGCATATATGTACGAGCAGTACTTC. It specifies CASRPTEAYMYEQYF.